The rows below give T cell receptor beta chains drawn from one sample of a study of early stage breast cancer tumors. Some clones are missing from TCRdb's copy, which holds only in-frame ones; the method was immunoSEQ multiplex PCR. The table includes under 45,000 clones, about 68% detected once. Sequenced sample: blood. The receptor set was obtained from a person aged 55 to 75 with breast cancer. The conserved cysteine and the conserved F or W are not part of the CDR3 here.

ASMSGNYEQY | TRBV5-1
ASSGAWTSGEPYEQY | TRBV4-1
ACGTGGRDGYT | TRBV30
ASSQPQGAVYEQY | TRBV4-1
ASSQEGRGPEAF | TRBV4-1
ASSPGTSGITGELF | TRBV5-4
SVVGNTEAF | TRBV29-1
AIRQGSGNTIY | TRBV10-3
ASSPLTSSYNEQF | TRBV28
AWSVGYEQY | TRBV30
ASSRTGGGNQPQH | TRBV4-1
AWRARGGFVNNEQF | TRBV30